The T cell receptor (beta chain) described here comes from a study of T cells of healthy individuals. One entry per CDR3 protein, called by TCRdb with MiXCR from the 5' RACE reads. The table records 45,000 to 60,000 distinct CDR3 sequences, roughly 14% of them present only once. The germline V gene encodes CDR1 MDHEN and CDR2 SYDVKM. The CDR3 consists of 14 residues. Trimming took 7 bases from V and 4 from J; bases not matched to a gene: 9. This clonotype was seen only a few times. The genes are TRBV28 and TRBJ1-1; 7 positions agree with TRBD1. This receptor was taken from a human donor in good health. The CDR3 bases are TGTGCCAGCATCGTAGACAGGGATGGCACTGAAGCTTTCTTT. It specifies CASIVDRDGTEAFF.